This T cell receptor beta chain was identified in a study of shared clonotypes between healthy human individuals. Study background: CD4 naive and CD4 memory each took three plates per donor, while CD8 naive took two and CD8 memory one.

A CD45RA-negative memory subset and a CD45RA+ naive subset were separated from the CD4+ cells. Germline lookup yields CDR1 ENHRY and CDR2 SYGVKD. The CDR3 covers 14 residues. The V and J ends lost 2 bases and 1 base respectively, with 8 bases between them. In regard to this clone: The antigen is unknown.

Some clones are missing from TCRdb's copy, which holds only in-frame ones; the method was immunoSEQ multiplex PCR. The profile covers approximately 2.5 million clones, with 90% to 95% appearing a single time and about 0.34% taken by the ten largest. Study conclusions and caveats: Four donors showed sharing of approximately 5% of naive CD4 clonotypes. Estimated richness was generally greater in naive than memory subsets.

The rearrangement joins TRBV10-3 to TRBJ1-1; D perhaps matches TRBD1 (5 bases). Sequencing was done on a sample of naive CD4+ T cells from PBMCs. Subset meaning: CD45RA+ positively selected. This receptor was taken from a man between 18 and 29 years old in good health. Some clones in this sample may be carry-over from other donors' samples. The CDR3 nucleotides are TGTGCCATCAGTGAGGTAACAGGGAACACTGAAGCTTTCTTT. As protein: CAISEVTGNTEAFF.